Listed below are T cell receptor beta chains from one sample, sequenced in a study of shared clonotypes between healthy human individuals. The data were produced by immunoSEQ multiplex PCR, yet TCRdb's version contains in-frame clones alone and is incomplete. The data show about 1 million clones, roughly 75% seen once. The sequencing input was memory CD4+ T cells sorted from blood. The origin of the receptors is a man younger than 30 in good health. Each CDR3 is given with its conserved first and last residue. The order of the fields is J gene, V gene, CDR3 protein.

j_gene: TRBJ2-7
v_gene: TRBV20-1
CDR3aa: CSARPTYEQYF

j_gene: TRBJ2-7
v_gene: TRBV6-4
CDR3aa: CASSDSYVATYEQYF

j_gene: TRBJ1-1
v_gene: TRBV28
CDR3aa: CASNRGAGGGQNAEAFF

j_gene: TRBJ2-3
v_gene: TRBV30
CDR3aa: CAWSEQGTDTQYF

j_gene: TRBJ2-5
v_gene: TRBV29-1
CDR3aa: CSGRFGETQYF

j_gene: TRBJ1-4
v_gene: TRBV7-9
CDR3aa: CASSPGGSEKLFF

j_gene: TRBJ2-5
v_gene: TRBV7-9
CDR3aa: CASSQITPQGPLRAETQYF

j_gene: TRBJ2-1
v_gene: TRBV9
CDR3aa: CASSSTPRTGFYNEQFF

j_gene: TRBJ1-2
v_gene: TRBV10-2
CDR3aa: CASSPGFSNYGYTF

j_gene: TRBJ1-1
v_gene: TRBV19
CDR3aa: CASSMGDTLNTEAFF

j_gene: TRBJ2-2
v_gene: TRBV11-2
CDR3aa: CASSLTGLKNTGELFF

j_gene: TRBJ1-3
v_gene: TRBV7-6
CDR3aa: CASSPSQSSGNTIYF

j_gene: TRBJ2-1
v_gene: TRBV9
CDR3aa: CASSADMGLANEQFF

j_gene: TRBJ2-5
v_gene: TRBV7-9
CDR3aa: CASSLMGLALETQYF

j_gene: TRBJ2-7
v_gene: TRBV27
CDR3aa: CASSLRQPGQDTSSYEQYF

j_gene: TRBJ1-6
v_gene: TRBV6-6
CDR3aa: CASSYTLPVNSPLHF

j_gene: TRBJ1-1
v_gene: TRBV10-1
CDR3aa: CASSAPGNTEAFF

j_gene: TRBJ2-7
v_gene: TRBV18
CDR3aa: CASSPGDYEQYF

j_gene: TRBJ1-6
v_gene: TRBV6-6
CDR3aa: CASSYGSSYNSPLHF

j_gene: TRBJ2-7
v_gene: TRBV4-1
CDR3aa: CASSARQGSYEQYF

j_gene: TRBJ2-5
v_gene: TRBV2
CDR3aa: CASSPQDRAVTQYF

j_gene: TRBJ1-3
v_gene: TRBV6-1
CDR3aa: CASAMGRGTDTIYF